Here is one T cell receptor beta chain with its context. The study recruited people aged about 18 to 90 years across approximately 23 US areas. These data are taken from a study of blood T cell repertoires in COVID-19. The CDR3 totals 15 residues. V lost 2 bases and J 5 bases, leaving 15 bases between the germline ends. Germline CDR1 and CDR2: SGHTA and FQGTGA. Assay: immunoSEQ multiplex PCR; the TCRdb copy retains only in-frame clones and omits some. The sample lists more than 250,000 clones; about nine tenths were seen once. The sequence was collected from a young woman who had recovered from COVID-19. The specimen sequenced was PBMCs or T cells enriched from blood (not recorded which). The chain uses TRBV7-3 and TRBJ1-1, with D perhaps matching TRBD1 (6 bases). The CDR3 protein is CASSLLGQGLTEAFF. CDR3 DNA sequence: TGTGCCAGCAGCTTACTGGGGCAGGGGTTGACTGAAGCTTTCTTT.